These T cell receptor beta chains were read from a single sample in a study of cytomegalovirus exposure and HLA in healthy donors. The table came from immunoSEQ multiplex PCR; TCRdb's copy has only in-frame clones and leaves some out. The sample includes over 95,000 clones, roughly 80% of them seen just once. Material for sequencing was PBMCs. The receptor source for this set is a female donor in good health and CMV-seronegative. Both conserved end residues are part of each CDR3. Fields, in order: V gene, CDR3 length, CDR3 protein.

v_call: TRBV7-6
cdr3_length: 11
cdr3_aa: CASTSHNEQFF

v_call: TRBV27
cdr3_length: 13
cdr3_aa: CASSLLFTGELFF

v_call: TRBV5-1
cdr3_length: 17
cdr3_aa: CASSLAGTSGGSDEQFF

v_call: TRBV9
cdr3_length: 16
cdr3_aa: CASSVVGRGRVNEQFF

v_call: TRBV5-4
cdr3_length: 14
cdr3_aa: CASSFAGATGELFF

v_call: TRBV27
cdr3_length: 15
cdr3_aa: CASSPTSGEIVGQYF

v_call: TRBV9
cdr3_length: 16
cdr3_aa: CASSSRQDRSGNTIYF

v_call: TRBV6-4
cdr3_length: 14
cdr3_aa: CASSLAMNTGELFF

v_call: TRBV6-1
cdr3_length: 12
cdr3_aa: CASGPVEDEQYF

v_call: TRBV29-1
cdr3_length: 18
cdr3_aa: CSVALGTGGKGGTGELFF

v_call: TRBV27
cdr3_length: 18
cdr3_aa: CASSLSTGQGNRNYGYTF

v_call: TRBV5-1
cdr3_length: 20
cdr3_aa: CASSPPPGQGSKRSYNEQFF

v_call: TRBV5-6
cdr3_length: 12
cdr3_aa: CASSSLRGTQYF

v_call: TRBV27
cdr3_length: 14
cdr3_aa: CASRSPGYNNEQFF

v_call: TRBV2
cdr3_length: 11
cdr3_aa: CASRGDGGYTF

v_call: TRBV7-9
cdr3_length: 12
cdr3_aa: CSSSSDTYEQYF

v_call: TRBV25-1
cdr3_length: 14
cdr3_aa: CASSETGGRTEAFF

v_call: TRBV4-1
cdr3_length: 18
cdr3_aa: CASSQGGIAGGHYNEQFF

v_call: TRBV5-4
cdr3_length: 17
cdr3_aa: CASSSGPGQGAGETQYF

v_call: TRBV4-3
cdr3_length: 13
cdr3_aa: CASSQRGGTEAFF

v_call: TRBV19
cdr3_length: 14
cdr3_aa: CASSETGGNQPQHF

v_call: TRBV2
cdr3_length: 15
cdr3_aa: CASTKDRAENTEAFF

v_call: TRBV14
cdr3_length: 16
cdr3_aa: CASSRLAGGITDTQYF

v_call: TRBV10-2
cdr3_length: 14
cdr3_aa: CASSEFGTGGQRYF

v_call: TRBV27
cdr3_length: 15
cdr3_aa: CASSPSTTGRDGYTF

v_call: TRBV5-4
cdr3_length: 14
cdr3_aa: CASSWTGGGETQYF

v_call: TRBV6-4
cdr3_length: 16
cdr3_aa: CASSDSGLSGANVLTF

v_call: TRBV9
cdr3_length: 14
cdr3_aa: CASSAHLASYEQYF

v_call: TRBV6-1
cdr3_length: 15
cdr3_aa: CASSARDRGLDEQYF

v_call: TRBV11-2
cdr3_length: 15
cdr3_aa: CASSLGQGSTDTQYF

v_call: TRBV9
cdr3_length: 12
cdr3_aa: CASSGGRDRAYF

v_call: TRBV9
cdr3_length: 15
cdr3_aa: CASSIRRQGAREQYF

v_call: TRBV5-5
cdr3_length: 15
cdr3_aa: CASSGTSGSPGELFF

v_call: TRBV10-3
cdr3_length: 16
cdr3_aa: CAIRTGEGGLTDTQYF

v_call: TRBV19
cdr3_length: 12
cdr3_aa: CASSQYSGELFF

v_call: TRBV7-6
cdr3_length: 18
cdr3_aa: CASSLESRGRAGNEKLFF

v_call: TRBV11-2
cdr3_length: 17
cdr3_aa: CASSLGRSVGGKETQYF

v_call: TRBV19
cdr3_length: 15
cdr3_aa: CASSIRVRNTGELFF

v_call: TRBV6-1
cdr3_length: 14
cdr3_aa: CASSEGPGVPEAFF

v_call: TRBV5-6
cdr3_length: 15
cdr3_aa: CASTREPSGAYEQYF

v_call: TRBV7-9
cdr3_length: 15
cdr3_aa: CASSSLTGDQETQYF

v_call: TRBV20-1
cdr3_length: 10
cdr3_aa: CSVGLETQYF

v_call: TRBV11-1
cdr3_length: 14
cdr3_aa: CASRRRDSTYEQYF

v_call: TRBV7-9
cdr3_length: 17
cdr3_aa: CSSSRRGLADFTGELFF

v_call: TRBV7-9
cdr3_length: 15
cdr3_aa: CASSPGGTVLEKLFF